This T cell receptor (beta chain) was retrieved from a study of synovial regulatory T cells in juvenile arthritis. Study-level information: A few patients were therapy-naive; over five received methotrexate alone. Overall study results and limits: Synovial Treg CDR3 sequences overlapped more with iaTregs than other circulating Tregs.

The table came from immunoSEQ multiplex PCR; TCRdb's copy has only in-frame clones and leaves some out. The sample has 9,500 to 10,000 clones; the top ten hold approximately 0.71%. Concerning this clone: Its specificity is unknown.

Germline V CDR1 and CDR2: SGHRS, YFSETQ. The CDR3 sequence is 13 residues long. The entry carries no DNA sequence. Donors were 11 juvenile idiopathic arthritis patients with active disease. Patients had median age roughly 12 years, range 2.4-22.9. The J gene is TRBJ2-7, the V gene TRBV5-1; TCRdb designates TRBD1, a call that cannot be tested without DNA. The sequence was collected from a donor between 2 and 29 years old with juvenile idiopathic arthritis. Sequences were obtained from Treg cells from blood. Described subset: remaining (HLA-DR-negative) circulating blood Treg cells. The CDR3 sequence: CASSRQGTYEQYF.